The 21 T cell receptor beta chains reported below all come from one sample, sequenced in a study of vaccination and CD4 T cells after COVID-19. Specified treatment: roughly 10-day PBMC culture with coronavirus spike peptide pools or control peptides (ViraFEST assay). For these TCRs, the target antigens are not known. An Oncomine TCR Beta short-read assay was used to sequence the DNA from cultured CD4+ T cells. A single record per CDR3 protein comes from TCRdb applying MiXCR to the PCR reads. The data contain approximately 2,000 distinct CDR3 sequences, approximately 56% of them singletons. The material sequenced was CD4+ T cells from blood, cultured in vitro, taken after SARS-CoV-2 vaccination. All receptors come from a human donor who had recovered from COVID-19.

The chain joins TRBV20-1 to TRBJ2-7; D is unclear. Trimming cost V 6 bases and J 6 bases, with 18 bases left between them. CDR1 is DFQATT and CDR2 is SNEGSKA in the germline V gene (reference sequence). The CDR3 spans 13 residues. The CDR3 sequence: CSAAQESPIEQYF. The DNA for the CDR3 is TGCAGTGCGGCGCAGGAATCCCCCATCGAGCAGTACTTC.

J is TRBJ2-2 and V is TRBV14; D is ambiguous. CDR1 SGHDN and CDR2 FVKESK come from the germline V gene. V lost 0 bases and J 7 bases, leaving 9 bases between the germline ends. The CDR3 is made up of 14 amino acids. The CDR3 DNA reads as TGTGCCAGCAGCCAAGATACGTATGGCGGGGAGCTGTTTTTT. The encoded protein is CASSQDTYGGELFF.

This sequence joins TRBV19 and TRBJ1-3; D gene ambiguous. Trimming shortened V by 9 bases and J by 0 bases, and 15 bases separated the two germline ends. The CDR3 has 15 residues. Germline assignment: CDR1 LNHDA and CDR2 SQIVND (reference sequence). The CDR3 is CASGVNGDSGNTIYF. The CDR3 DNA is TGTGCCAGCGGGGTGAACGGGGACTCTGGAAACACCATATATTTT.

This sequence joins TRBV7-8 and TRBJ2-3; D uncertain. V was cut by 5 bases and J by 6 bases, with 12 bases left in between. CDR1 is SGHVS and CDR2 is FQNEAQ in the germline V gene. The CDR3 length is 13 residues. The CDR3 sequence: CASSRNKLDTQYF. The CDR3 nucleotides read TGTGCCAGCAGCCGAAACAAGTTGGATACGCAGTATTTT.

The chain combines TRBV20-1 with TRBJ1-1; D perhaps matches TRBD1 (5 bases). V dropped 2 bases and J dropped 5 bases, with 15 bases sitting between them. The CDR3 is made up of 14 amino acids. Germline V lookup: CDR1 DFQATT, CDR2 SNEGSKA (reference sequence). CDR3 sequence: CSARMAGLRTEAFF. The CDR3, as DNA: TGCAGTGCTAGAATGGCAGGGCTGCGGACTGAAGCTTTCTTT.

This chain links TRBV5-4 with TRBJ2-7; possible D gene TRBD2, 5 bases. The V end was cut by 0 bases, the J end by 4 bases, with 17 bases between. CDR3 length: 16 residues. The germline V gene has CDR1 SGHNT and CDR2 YYREEE (reference sequence). The CDR3 DNA reads as TGTGCCAGCAGCTTGGGGGCTGGAGGATCCCAATACGAGCAGTACTTC. Protein product: CASSLGAGGSQYEQYF.

The chain uses TRBV20-1 and TRBJ2-5, with D hard to call. Trimming cost V 6 bases and J 2 bases, with 13 bases left between them. Germline V gives CDR1 DFQATT, CDR2 SNEGSKA (reference sequence). This CDR3 region has 13 residues. The CDR3 loop is CSAPGSAQETQYF. The CDR3 DNA reads TGCAGTGCGCCCGGGTCAGCACAAGAGACCCAGTACTTC.

This clonotype was found once. The V gene is TRBV5-6, the J gene TRBJ2-7; D ambiguous. Per the germline V gene, CDR1 is SGHDT and CDR2 is YYEEEE. V was clipped by 4 bases and J by 7 bases, with 21 bases between them. The CDR3 spans 15 residues. The CDR3 is CASSAYTPGLGEQYF. Written as DNA, the CDR3 is TGTGCCAGCAGCGCGTATACCCCAGGCCTGGGTGAGCAGTACTTC.

The sample holds a few counts of this clonotype. The chain links TRBV6-4 to TRBJ2-6; 9 nucleotides line up with TRBD1. Trimming removed 4 bases from V and 2 bases from J; junction bases left unmatched: 3. The CDR3 sequence is 16 residues long. Germline lookup yields CDR1 MRHNA and CDR2 SNTAGT. CDR3 protein: CASSGTGGAGANVLTF. The CDR3 bases are TGTGCCAGCAGTGGTACAGGGGGCGCTGGGGCCAACGTCCTGACTTTC.

This chain joins TRBV11-3 and TRBJ2-5; D is perhaps TRBD1 or TRBD2 (5 bases each). The CDR3 length is 15 residues. Trimming cost V 5 bases and J 2 bases, with 15 bases left between them. Germline CDR1 and CDR2: SGHNT and YENEEA. The CDR3 nucleotides read TGTGCCAGCAGCCCGACTGGGGGTTCTCAAGAGACCCAGTACTTC. This sequence encodes CASSPTGGSQETQYF.

The rearrangement joins TRBV20-1 to TRBJ2-5; TRBD2 aligns across 10 bases. Germline CDR1 DFQATT, CDR2 SNEGSKA (reference sequence). The CDR3 is made up of 13 amino acids. The V segment lost 6 bases and the J segment 9 bases; nucleotides outside the gene matches: 10. CDR3 protein: CSALAGERQAQYF. DNA of the CDR3: TGCAGTGCCCTAGCGGGGGAAAGGCAAGCCCAGTACTTC.

The chain carries TRBV2 and TRBJ1-2; unclear D gene. Deletions cut 0 bases from V and 6 bases from J, with 5 bases between. Germline CDR1 reads SNHLY; CDR2 reads FYNNEI. This CDR3 is built from 12 residues. The CDR3 DNA is TGTGCCAGCAGTGAAGCGCGAAATGGCTACACCTTC. Its protein is CASSEARNGYTF.

The chain uses TRBV6-1 and TRBJ2-7; D not resolved. The germline V gene encodes CDR1 MNHNS and CDR2 SASEGT. The CDR3 extends over 13 amino acids. The V gene lost 4 bases and the J gene lost 2 bases, with 9 bases spanning the gap. CDR3 sequence reads: CASSAHTTYEQYF. The CDR3 nucleotides read TGTGCCAGCAGTGCGCACACAACCTACGAGCAGTACTTC.

This chain joins TRBV20-1 and TRBJ2-1, with D possibly being TRBD1 (6 bases). In germline, CDR1 is DFQATT, CDR2 SNEGSKA (reference sequence). Trimming pared 2 bases from V and 4 bases from J, leaving 18 bases between. This CDR3 region has 16 residues. CDR3 nucleotides: TGCAGTGCTAGAATGCGACCGGGACACGGATACAATGAGCAGTTCTTC. It translates to CSARMRPGHGYNEQFF.

The chain uses TRBV6-2 or TRBV6-3 and TRBJ2-7; D possibly corresponds to TRBD1 (6 bases). Germline V CDR1 and CDR2: MNHEY, SVGEGT. The CDR3 contains 16 residues. V was pared by 4 bases and J by 2 bases, with 18 bases between. The CDR3 region is CASSFSALGTTYEQYF. The CDR3 DNA sequence: TGTGCCAGCAGTTTCAGCGCCCTCGGGACAACCTACGAGCAGTACTTC.

This chain uses TRBV6-2 or TRBV6-3 with TRBJ2-1, with 12 bases identical to TRBD2. Germline values: CDR1 MNHEY, CDR2 SVGEGT. With V trimmed by 5 bases and J by 4 bases, 3 bases remained unmatched. The CDR3 has 15 residues. CDR3: CASSETSGGYNEQFF. The DNA for the CDR3 is TGTGCCAGCAGTGAGACTAGCGGGGGTTACAATGAGCAGTTCTTC.

The chain is built from TRBV7-9 and TRBJ2-4; 12 bases fit TRBD1. Germline V gene lookup returns CDR1 SEHNR and CDR2 FQNEAQ (reference sequence). The CDR3 totals 16 residues. V was clipped by 5 bases and J by 5 bases; unmatched bases: 7. As DNA, the CDR3 is TGTGCCAGCAGCGACGGGACAGGGGGCCTTCAAAACATTCAGTACTTC. Translated: CASSDGTGGLQNIQYF.

This chain joins TRBV20-1 and TRBJ1-2; the match to TRBD1 covers 9 bases. From germline, CDR1 is DFQATT and CDR2 SNEGSKA (reference sequence). The CDR3 sequence is 14 residues long. The junction had 8 bases not matched to a gene; V was cut back by 1 base and J by 8 bases. The CDR3 DNA follows: TGCAGTGCTAGAGGTACAGGGGGCGATTACGGCTACACCTTC. This codes for CSARGTGGDYGYTF.

This clonotype was seen once. This chain connects TRBV6-5 to TRBJ2-3, with unresolved D. V lost 0 bases and J 0 bases, leaving 10 bases between the germline ends. CDR1 is MNHEY, CDR2 SVGAGI, per germline. The CDR3 spans 16 residues. This CDR3 is CASSYSFDSSTDTQYF. Here the CDR3 DNA reads TGTGCCAGCAGTTACTCATTCGACTCCAGCACAGATACGCAGTATTTT.

The chain employs TRBV2 and TRBJ1-5; weak D call: TRBD1 (6 bases). The CDR3 covers 14 residues. CDR1 and CDR2 from the germline V gene are SNHLY and FYNNEI. Deletions cut 6 bases from V and 4 bases from J, with 13 bases between. The DNA of the CDR3 is TGTGCCAGCAGGAGAGACAGGCGGAATCAGCCCCAGCATTTT. This encodes CASRRDRRNQPQHF.

The CDR3 is CSAAAGTGGFEQYF. DNA of the CDR3: TGCAGTGCTGCCGCCGGGACAGGGGGGTTCGAGCAGTACTTC. The chain links TRBV20-1 to TRBJ2-7, with TRBD1 identical over 11 bases. V trimming: 5 bases; J trimming: 6 bases; junction bases outside the gene matches: 9. Germline assignment: CDR1 DFQATT and CDR2 SNEGSKA (reference sequence). There are 14 residues in the CDR3.